The 18 T cell receptor beta chains below come from one sample, sequenced in a study of blood T cells in healthy people across ages. The authors ran a second PCR of roughly 7 to 11 cycles using a sample-barcoded 5' primer and a J-beta primer mix. MiXCR, run by TCRdb on the 5' RACE reads, gives a single entry per CDR3 protein. The table records nearly 800,000 distinct CDR3 sequences, 56% of them present only once. The sequencing input was blood. These receptors were obtained from a man in his forties or fifties in good health.

This clonotype is a singleton in its sample. J is TRBJ2-7 and V is TRBV28; tentative D call: TRBD2 (6 bases). V gave up 5 bases and J gave up 3 bases, with 20 bases separating them. Germline CDR1 MDHEN, CDR2 SYDVKM. The CDR3 covers 16 residues. The CDR3 loop is CASSPFFGRGVYEQYF. The CDR3 DNA is TGTGCCAGCAGTCCTTTTTTCGGGAGAGGGGTCTACGAGCAGTACTTC.

This clonotype was counted only a few times. The chain employs TRBV20-1 and TRBJ2-1; 7 bases are shared with TRBD1. This CDR3 comprises 13 residues. From germline, CDR1 is DFQATT and CDR2 SNEGSKA (reference sequence). The trim removed 1 base at V and 7 bases at J, leaving 4 bases unmatched. This CDR3 is CSARGQGWNEQFF. The DNA of the CDR3 is TGCAGTGCTAGAGGACAGGGATGGAATGAGCAGTTCTTC.

With respect to this clonotype: One end of the junction fails to match germline, which may point to a read error. The chain couples TRBV19 to TRBJ1-5; D not resolved. The CDR3 length is 14 residues. Germline V gives CDR1 LNHDA, CDR2 SQIVND (reference sequence). This chain's CDR3 is CASSDGDPNQLQHF. The CDR3 DNA reads TGTGCCAGTAGTGATGGGGATCCCAATCAGCTCCAGCATTTT.

This clonotype was counted only a few times. This rearrangement joins TRBV10-3 to TRBJ2-7; no firm D call. Looked up from germline, CDR1 is ENHRY and CDR2 is SYGVKD. The CDR3 length is 13 residues. The ends were cut back, 6 bases at V and 5 bases at J, with 14 bases in the middle. The CDR3: CAISPLGNHEQYF. For the CDR3, the DNA is TGTGCCATCAGCCCCCTGGGGAACCACGAGCAGTACTTC.

The gene calls are TRBV9 and TRBJ2-3; the D is unclear. Deletions cut 0 bases from V and 2 bases from J, with 10 bases between. CDR1 and CDR2 (germline): SGDLS, YYNGEE. The CDR3 sequence is 15 residues long. DNA of the CDR3: TGTGCCAGCAGCGTAGGAAACTTTAACACAGATACGCAGTATTTT. Its translation: CASSVGNFNTDTQYF.

This clonotype has a single count. CDR3: CASSSRRGPNGYTF. CDR3 in DNA: TGTGCCAGCAGTTCCAGGAGGGGGCCGAATGGCTACACCTTC. The gene calls are TRBV27 and TRBJ1-2; 7 bases line up with TRBD1. V lost 4 bases and J lost 6; bases outside the gene matches: 8. Germline assignment: CDR1 MNHEY and CDR2 SMNVEV (reference sequence). The CDR3 has 14 amino acids.

In this sample, this clonotype turned up many times. This may arise from a read error, as a much more abundant clone is one base away. The rearrangement uses TRBV3-1 and TRBJ2-5; D might be TRBD1 or TRBD2, each matching 7 bases. CDR1 is LGHDT, CDR2 YNNKEL, per germline (reference sequence). The CDR3 sequence is 17 residues long. V lost 0 bases, J lost 2 bases, and 16 bases lay in between. The CDR3 spells CASSQEGGGQSQETQYF. CDR3 sequence (DNA): TGTGCCAGCAGCCAAGAAGGGGGGGGACAGTCACAAGAGACCCAGTACTTC.

This chain uses TRBV20-1 with TRBJ2-7; TRBD2 matches 7 bases. The CDR3 is 13 amino acids. CDR1 and CDR2 from the germline V gene are DFQATT and SNEGSKA (reference sequence). The V and J ends lost 4 bases and 0 bases, in that order; junction bases with no gene match: 3. As DNA, the CDR3 is TGCAGTGCTATACGGACTAGCTCCTACGAGCAGTACTTC. It translates to CSAIRTSSYEQYF.

The table lists this clonotype with a few counts. This chain joins TRBV4-3 and TRBJ2-7; the D call may be TRBD1 or TRBD2 (5 bases each). V gave up 1 base and J gave up 3 bases, with 13 bases separating them. There are 15 residues in the CDR3. CDR1 and CDR2 (germline): LGHNA, YSLEER. The CDR3 here is CASSQVSGGGYEQYF. CDR3 coding DNA: TGCGCCAGCAGCCAAGTGTCTGGGGGTGGCTACGAGCAGTACTTC.

This clonotype has more than one count but fewer than ten. The rearrangement joins TRBV6-5 to TRBJ2-4; D is unclear. Germline lookup yields CDR1 MNHEY and CDR2 SVGAGI. Trimming stripped 7 bases from V and 0 bases from J, with 4 bases between. This CDR3 has 12 amino acids. CDR3 loop: CASNPAKNIQYF. The CDR3 DNA follows: TGTGCCAGCAACCCAGCCAAAAACATTCAGTACTTC.

This clonotype occurred once. The chain employs TRBV2 and TRBJ2-7; D perhaps matches TRBD2 (6 bases). Looked up from germline, CDR1 is SNHLY and CDR2 is FYNNEI. The CDR3 spans 16 residues. The ends were cut back, 7 bases at V and 2 bases at J, with 21 bases in the middle. The CDR3 loop reads CASTKLPSDTTYEQYF. Written as DNA, the CDR3 is TGTGCCAGCACCAAACTCCCTAGCGACACAACCTACGAGCAGTACTTC.

This clonotype occurred a few times. A read error may be the cause here, since a much bigger clone is one base away. The chain links TRBV20-1 to TRBJ2-4, with 9 bases fitting TRBD2. TRBJ2-7 matches the DNA end more closely, so the J call is doubtful. The CDR3 is made up of 13 amino acids. The germline V gene encodes CDR1 DFQATT and CDR2 SNEGSKA (reference sequence). The CDR3 DNA is TGCAGTGCTAGAGGGACTAGCGACTACGAGCAGTACTTC. The encoded protein is CSARGTSDYEQYF.

V gene TRBV15 combines with J gene TRBJ1-2; no clear D gene. Trimming took 8 bases from V and 4 from J, leaving 20 bases between them. The CDR3 totals 15 residues. Germline CDR1 reads LNHNV; CDR2 reads YYDKDF (reference sequence). The CDR3 reads CATSGREALPYGYTF. In DNA, the CDR3 is TGTGCCACCTCCGGTCGGGAAGCATTACCCTATGGCTACACCTTC.

This clonotype has only a few counts. The chain couples TRBV12-3 or TRBV12-4 to TRBJ2-3; TRBD2 agrees at 8 bases. The CDR3 has 15 amino acids. V trimming: 3 bases; J trimming: 1 base; junction bases outside the gene matches: 3. CDR3 bases: TGTGCCAGCAGTTTCTTTAGCGGGGGCACAGATACGCAGTATTTT. Amino acids: CASSFFSGGTDTQYF.

The chain links TRBV7-8 to TRBJ2-7; TRBD2 matches 8 bases. Germline CDR1 reads SGHVS; CDR2 reads FQNEAQ. J gave up 3 bases and V 6 bases, and 7 bases lay outside the gene matches. The CDR3 runs to 14 residues. In DNA, the CDR3 is TGTGCCAGCAGAGTAACTAGCGGAAGCTACGAGCAGTACTTC. Amino acid sequence: CASRVTSGSYEQYF.

In this sample, this clonotype turned up many times. The genes are TRBV9 and TRBJ2-4, with D possibly TRBD1 on 5 matching bases. Trimming cost V 4 bases and J 3 bases, with 14 bases left between them. CDR3 length: 15 amino acids. From germline, CDR1 is SGDLS and CDR2 YYNGEE. CDR3 in amino acids: CASSPGNLGKNIQYF. The CDR3 nucleotides are TGTGCCAGCAGCCCAGGGAATTTAGGCAAAAACATTCAGTACTTC.

The rearrangement links TRBV20-1 to TRBJ2-3; either TRBD1 or TRBD2 may fit D (5 bases each). CDR3 length equals 14 residues. The ends were cut back, 5 bases at V and 3 bases at J, with 15 bases in the middle. The germline gives CDR1 DFQATT, CDR2 SNEGSKA (reference sequence). This CDR3 is CSAPQVGATDTQYF. CDR3 DNA: TGCAGTGCTCCCCAGGTCGGGGCGACAGATACGCAGTATTTT.

This clonotype was detected a few times. The V and J genes are TRBV7-6 and TRBJ2-7; 10 nucleotides align to TRBD2. The CDR3 length is 18 residues. Unmatched junction bases numbered 19, after V lost 5 bases and J lost 6 bases. Germline V lookup: CDR1 SGHVS, CDR2 FNYEAQ. CDR3 coding DNA: TGTGCCAGCAGCCCCACCGATATAGCGGGAGGCAACTCAGGCGAGCAGTACTTC. This gives the protein CASSPTDIAGGNSGEQYF.